These 3 T cell receptor beta chains share one sample of origin, sequenced in a study of T cell responses to AZD1222 COVID-19 vaccine. Sequenced by immunoSEQ multiplex PCR; TCRdb stores in-frame clones only, minus some. The sample consists of about 95,000 clones, about 88% of them appearing once. The sequencing used peripheral blood, collected on day 0 of AZD1222 vaccination. The receptor source for this set is an adult in good health.

The V and J genes are TRBV5-1 and TRBJ1-1; no clear D gene. The CDR3 loop spans 15 amino acids. Germline V gives CDR1 SGHRS, CDR2 YFSETQ. V dropped 5 bases and J dropped 4 bases, with 18 bases sitting between them. In DNA form, the CDR3 reads TGCGCCAGCAGTCCCAGCGGCGCCGGGATCACTGAAGCTTTCTTT. Protein: CASSPSGAGITEAFF.

The V call is TRBV19, the J call TRBJ1-4, with 9 bases that match TRBD1. The CDR3 has 18 amino acids. Germline V lookup: CDR1 LNHDA, CDR2 SQIVND (reference sequence). Trimming took 4 bases from V and 4 from J; bases not matched to a gene: 13. CDR3 coding DNA: TGTGCCAGTAGTAGAAGCCCGTCGAAGACAGGGGGTAATGAAAAACTGTTTTTT. This encodes CASSRSPSKTGGNEKLFF.

Here the CDR3 reads CASKDAGRAFF. In DNA form, the CDR3 reads TGTGCCAGCAAGGATGCGGGTAGGGCTTTCTTT. The chain recombines TRBV28 with TRBJ1-1; D not resolved. Germline V lookup: CDR1 MDHEN, CDR2 SYDVKM. The V gene lost 7 bases and the J gene lost 11 bases, with 14 bases spanning the gap. There are 11 residues in the CDR3.